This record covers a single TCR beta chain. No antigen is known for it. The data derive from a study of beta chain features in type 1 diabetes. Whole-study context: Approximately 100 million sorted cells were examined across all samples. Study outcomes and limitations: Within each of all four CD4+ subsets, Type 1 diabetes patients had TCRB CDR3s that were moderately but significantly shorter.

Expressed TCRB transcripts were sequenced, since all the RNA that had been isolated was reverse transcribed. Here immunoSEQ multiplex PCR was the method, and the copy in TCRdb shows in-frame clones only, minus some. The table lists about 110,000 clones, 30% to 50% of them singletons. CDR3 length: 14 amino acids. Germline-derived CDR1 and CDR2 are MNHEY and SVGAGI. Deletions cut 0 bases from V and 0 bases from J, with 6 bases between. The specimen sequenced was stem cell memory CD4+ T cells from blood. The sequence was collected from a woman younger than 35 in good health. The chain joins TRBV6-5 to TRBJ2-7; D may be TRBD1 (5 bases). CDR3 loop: CASSYSQDSYEQYF. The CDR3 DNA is TGTGCCAGCAGTTACTCACAGGACTCCTACGAGCAGTACTTC.